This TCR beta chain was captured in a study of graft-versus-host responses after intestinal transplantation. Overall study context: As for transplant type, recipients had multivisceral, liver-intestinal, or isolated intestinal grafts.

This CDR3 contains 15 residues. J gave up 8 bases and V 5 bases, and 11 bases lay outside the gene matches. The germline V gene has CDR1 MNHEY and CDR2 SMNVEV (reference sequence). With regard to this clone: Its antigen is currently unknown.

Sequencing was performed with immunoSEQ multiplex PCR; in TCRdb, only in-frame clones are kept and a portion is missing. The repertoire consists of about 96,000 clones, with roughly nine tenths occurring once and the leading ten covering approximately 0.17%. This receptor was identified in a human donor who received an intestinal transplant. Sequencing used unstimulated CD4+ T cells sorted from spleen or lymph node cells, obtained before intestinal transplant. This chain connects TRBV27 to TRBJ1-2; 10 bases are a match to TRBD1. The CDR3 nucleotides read TGTGCCAGCAGTCCTCGACAGGGGGCGGCCGAGGGCTACACCTTC. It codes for CASSPRQGAAEGYTF.